This is a list of T cell receptor beta chains from one sample in a study of a mutant IDH1 vaccine in newly diagnosed glioma. TCRdb's copy holds only in-frame clones and misses some; the assay was immunoSEQ multiplex PCR. The table has about 33,000 clones, approximately 90% seen once; the top ten hold about 2.3%. Which antigens these TCRs recognize remains unknown. The starting material was PBMCs, obtained from a glioma patient whose treatment included an IDH1 peptide vaccine. These receptor sequences come from a man aged 35-49 years with glioma. Both conserved end residues are part of each CDR3. The D gene is left open where the match is weak. Clone size is shown for a subset of rows, as once, few, many or a class of expanded clone.

V,J,size,D,CDR3,DNA
TRBV2,TRBJ1-2,.,.,CASSGTAVYGYTF,TGTGCCAGCAGCGGGACGGCGGTCTATGGCTACACCTTC
TRBV6-5,TRBJ1-6,few,.,CASTPGVNSPLHF,TGTGCCAGCACGCCAGGGGTTAATTCACCCCTCCACTTT
TRBV5-6,TRBJ2-1,.,.,CASSLGQIYNEQFF,TGTGCCAGCAGCTTGGGACAGATTTACAATGAGCAGTTCTTC
TRBV6-5,TRBJ1-5,.,.,CASSYGPVNQPQHF,TGTGCCAGCAGTTACGGGCCAGTCAATCAGCCCCAGCATTTT
TRBV10-1,TRBJ1-4,.,TRBD1,CASSDGQGFEKLFF,TGCGCCAGCAGTGACGGACAGGGATTTGAAAAACTGTTTTTT
TRBV2,TRBJ1-1,.,.,CASRRRFGTEAFF,TGTGCCAGCAGGCGGCGGTTTGGCACTGAAGCTTTCTTT
TRBV15,TRBJ1-3,.,.,CATSRDPNSGNTIYF,TGTGCCACCAGCAGAGATCCTAACTCTGGAAACACCATATATTTT
TRBV18,TRBJ1-6,.,.,CASSPIQVVDSPLHF,TGTGCCAGCTCACCCATCCAGGTTGTCGACTCACCCCTCCACTTT
TRBV25-1,TRBJ1-6,once,.,CASSTGSQGNSPLHF,TGTGCCAGCAGTACCGGTTCGCAGGGAAATTCACCCCTCCACTTT
TRBV4-1,TRBJ2-1,.,TRBD2,CASSQDSSSGASYNEQFF,TGCGCCAGCAGCCAAGATTCTTCCAGCGGGGCCTCCTACAATGAGCAGTTCTTC
TRBV29-1,TRBJ1-2,.,.,CSVETGPPNYGYTF,TGCAGCGTTGAAACCGGGCCACCTAACTATGGCTACACCTTC
TRBV5-3,TRBJ2-7,once,TRBD1,CARSLGGQAHLYEQYF,TGTGCCAGAAGCCTGGGGGGACAGGCCCACCTCTACGAGCAGTACTTC
TRBV5-6,TRBJ2-5,.,.,CASSLAPVQETQYF,TGTGCCAGCAGCTTGGCGCCAGTACAAGAGACCCAGTACTTC
TRBV10-1,TRBJ2-3,.,.,CASSESGTGVSDTQYF,TGCGCCAGCAGTGAGTCCGGGACGGGAGTTTCAGATACGCAGTATTTT
TRBV6-1,TRBJ1-2,.,TRBD1,CASRTGSYGYTF,TGTGCCAGTAGGACAGGGTCCTATGGCTACACCTTC
TRBV11-3,TRBJ2-3,.,.,CASSLTGARDTQYF,TGTGCCAGCAGCTTAACGGGAGCGAGAGATACGCAGTATTTT
TRBV28,TRBJ2-7,.,.,CASSRTGTLHYEQYF,TGTGCCAGCAGTCGAACAGGGACCCTCCACTACGAGCAGTACTTC
TRBV9,TRBJ2-3,.,TRBD2,CASSVGVSGSGDTQYF,TGTGCCAGCAGCGTAGGGGTTAGCGGGAGTGGTGATACGCAGTATTTT
TRBV18,TRBJ2-1,.,TRBD2,CASSPLAGGHLNNEQFF,TGTGCCAGCTCACCACTAGCGGGGGGGCATCTGAACAATGAGCAGTTCTTC
TRBV4-3,TRBJ1-5,.,.,CASSQSPGNQPQHF,TGCGCCAGCAGCCAATCTCCCGGCAATCAGCCCCAGCATTTT
TRBV9,TRBJ1-2,.,TRBD1,CASSVDPGQVGGYTF,TGTGCCAGCAGCGTAGACCCTGGACAGGTCGGGGGCTACACCTTC
TRBV11-3,TRBJ2-7,.,.,CASSLDGSGLYEQYF,TGTGCCAGCAGCTTAGATGGATCTGGGTTGTACGAGCAGTACTTC
TRBV27,TRBJ1-1,.,.,CASSLGLYTEAFF,TGTGCCAGCAGTTTGGGGCTGTACACTGAAGCTTTCTTT
TRBV30,TRBJ2-3,.,TRBD1,CAWNRDRPDTQYF,TGTGCCTGGAACAGGGACAGGCCAGATACGCAGTATTTT
TRBV10-3,TRBJ1-5,.,TRBD1,CAISAAGGVQPQHF,TGTGCCATCAGTGCAGCAGGGGGCGTCCAGCCCCAGCATTTT
TRBV30,TRBJ1-3,.,.,CAWNRRGYSGNTIYF,TGTGCCTGGAACCGTCGGGGGTACTCTGGAAACACCATATATTTT
TRBV19,TRBJ2-1,.,.,CASSIPGLSYNEQFF,TGTGCCAGTAGTATTCCGGGACTCTCCTACAATGAGCAGTTCTTC
TRBV5-1,TRBJ1-2,.,.,CASSFGTADGYTF,TGCGCCAGCAGCTTCGGGACCGCTGATGGCTACACCTTC
TRBV7-9,TRBJ1-1,.,TRBD1,CASSQRPGTVNTEAFF,TGTGCCAGCAGCCAACGTCCCGGGACAGTGAACACTGAAGCTTTCTTT
TRBV4-1,TRBJ2-7,.,TRBD2,CASSPPGSGSWEQYF,TGCGCCAGCAGCCCTCCGGGGAGCGGGAGCTGGGAGCAGTACTTC
TRBV10-1,TRBJ2-2,.,.,CASSDSKNTGELFF,TGCGCCAGCAGTGACTCGAAGAACACCGGGGAGCTGTTTTTT
TRBV9,TRBJ2-2,.,.,CASSVGPRTGELFF,TGTGCCAGCAGCGTGGGCCCGAGGACCGGGGAGCTGTTTTTT
TRBV6-1,TRBJ2-3,.,.,CASSWGPAFTDTQYF,TGTGCCAGCAGTTGGGGGCCAGCGTTCACAGATACGCAGTATTTT
TRBV7-2,TRBJ1-2,once,.,CASSPRAQWHGYTF,TGTGCCAGCAGCCCACGGGCCCAGTGGCATGGCTACACCTTC
TRBV9,TRBJ2-1,.,.,CASSVGDLSYNEQFF,TGTGCCAGCAGCGTAGGGGATCTAAGCTACAATGAGCAGTTCTTC
TRBV27,TRBJ2-7,.,.,CASSLLAEWGEQYF,TGTGCCAGCAGTCTTTTAGCCGAGTGGGGCGAGCAGTACTTC
TRBV21-1,TRBJ2-7,once,.,CASSIPLGQDEQYF,TGTGCCAGCAGCATTCCCCTCGGCCAGGACGAGCAGTACTTC
TRBV6-1,TRBJ1-1,.,.,CASSEARGTEAFF,TGTGCCAGCAGTGAAGCGCGGGGTACTGAAGCTTTCTTT
TRBV19,TRBJ1-1,.,.,CASGLQGGAIAFF,TGTGCCAGTGGGTTACAGGGAGGTGCGATAGCTTTCTTT
TRBV7-2,TRBJ1-1,.,TRBD1,CASSHRDRVYTEAFF,TGTGCCAGCAGCCACCGGGACAGGGTTTACACTGAAGCTTTCTTT
TRBV10-3,TRBJ2-7,.,.,CAISESSYEQYF,TGTGCCATCAGTGAGTCGAGTTACGAGCAGTACTTC
TRBV7-6,TRBJ1-2,once,.,CASSSWAVRKTYGYTF,TGTGCCAGCAGCTCATGGGCTGTCCGAAAGACCTATGGCTACACCTTC
TRBV2,TRBJ2-1,.,TRBD2,CASSERLAGVDEQFF,TGTGCCAGCAGTGAACGGCTAGCGGGAGTGGATGAGCAGTTCTTC
TRBV6-4,TRBJ2-3,.,.,CASSDRGGTDTQYF,TGTGCCAGCAGTGACAGGGGAGGAACAGATACGCAGTATTTT
TRBV15,TRBJ2-7,.,TRBD1,CATSRAGQGAYEQYF,TGTGCCACCAGCAGAGCGGGACAGGGTGCCTACGAGCAGTACTTC
TRBV6-1,TRBJ1-2,once,TRBD1,CASSPRTGVNYGYTF,TGTGCCAGCAGTCCCCGGACAGGGGTGAACTATGGCTACACCTTC
TRBV19,TRBJ1-4,.,.,CASSYQDEKLFF,TGTGCCAGTAGTTACCAAGATGAAAAACTGTTTTTT
TRBV6-5,TRBJ2-3,once,TRBD1,CASSYGIGTGTDTQYF,TGTGCCAGCAGTTACGGAATCGGGACAGGGACAGATACGCAGTATTTT
TRBV9,TRBJ1-2,.,.,CASSAPFPGNYGYTF,TGTGCCAGCAGCGCCCCTTTTCCGGGGAACTATGGCTACACCTTC
TRBV27,TRBJ2-1,.,.,CASHRGSEQFF,TGTGCCAGCCATCGGGGGAGTGAGCAGTTCTTC
TRBV15,TRBJ1-3,.,.,CATSRLGSGTGNTIYF,TGTGCCACCAGCAGATTGGGGTCGGGGACGGGAAACACCATATATTTT
TRBV5-1,TRBJ2-1,.,.,CASSLEGAEYNEQFF,TGCGCCAGCAGCTTGGAGGGTGCGGAGTACAATGAGCAGTTCTTC
TRBV15,TRBJ2-7,.,TRBD2,CATSSRTSGRHEQYF,TGTGCCACCAGCTCCAGGACTAGCGGGAGACACGAGCAGTACTTC
TRBV14,TRBJ1-1,.,.,CASSLLRGRQAEAFF,TGTGCCAGCAGCCTACTTAGGGGGAGACAAGCTGAAGCTTTCTTT
TRBV28,TRBJ1-5,.,.,CASSLNWPGHRETELYSNQPQHF,TGTGCCAGCAGCCTTAATTGGCCGGGACATCGAGAAACGGAACTTTATAGCAATCAGCCCCAGCATTTT
TRBV7-9,TRBJ2-7,.,.,CASSAGGAGPSSYEQYF,TGTGCCAGCAGCGCCGGGGGAGCGGGCCCAAGCTCCTACGAGCAGTACTTC
TRBV6-5,TRBJ2-1,few,.,CASSYGAGYNEQFF,TGTGCCAGCAGTTACGGGGCAGGGTACAATGAGCAGTTCTTC